Included here is one TCR beta chain sequence, with context. CDR3 size: 16 residues. The ends lost 3 bases at V and 7 bases at J; junction bases unmatched: 8. CDR1 is SGHDT, CDR2 YYEEEE, per germline. Time point in this sample: peripheral blood 6 weeks after treatment start. This specimen belongs to a study of PD-L1 blockade in urothelial cancer. About the research overall: Patients arrived having already received 0 to 3 prior chemotherapy regimens. Per blood sample, T cells had a median of around 140,000. Analysis of the blood was performed 3 weeks (second dose) and 6 weeks after treatment start.

The data were produced by immunoSEQ multiplex PCR, yet TCRdb's version contains in-frame clones alone and is incomplete. The sample yields some 110,000 clones, approximately 90% seen once. The TCR was taken from a man in his fifties or sixties with urothelial cancer. V gene TRBV5-6 combines with J gene TRBJ2-1; 12 bases agree with TRBD2. Sequencing used PBMCs, obtained around atezolizumab (anti-PD-L1) treatment. CDR3 region: CASSWAGLAGRNEQFF. DNA of the CDR3: TGTGCCAGCAGCTGGGCCGGACTAGCGGGACGGAATGAGCAGTTCTTC. The full variable domain, completed using reference TRBV5-6 and TRBJ2-1, is DAGVTQSPTHLIKTRGQQVTLRCSPKSGHDTVSWYQQALGQGPQFIFQYYEEEERQRGNFPDRFSGHQFPNYSSELNVNALLLGDSALYLCASSWAGLAGRNEQFFGPGTRLTVL.